These T cell receptor beta chains were read from a single sample in a study of T cell repertoires in cytomegalovirus infection. These receptors are not linked to any known antigen. TCRdb itself ran the reads through MiXCR, one entry per CDR3 protein. The sample contains approximately 600,000 distinct CDR3 sequences, around two fifths of which appear only once. Sequencing used cultured PBMCs, obtained from culture after CMV antigen stimulation. The origin of the receptors is a human donor in good health (CMV status not recorded). Some clones in this sample may be carry-over from other donors' samples. CDR3s include the opening cysteine and the closing phenylalanine or tryptophan. Fields, in order: V gene, J gene, D gene, clone size, CDR3 protein, CDR3 DNA. The D gene is left open where the match is weak. Some rows have no size entry. The others give once, few or many, or a class for an expanded clone.

v_call: TRBV11-2
j_call: TRBJ1-6
d_call: TRBD1
clone_size: once
cdr3_aa: CASSFRQGPSSPLHF
cdr3_nt: TGTGCCAGCAGCTTCAGACAGGGCCCAAGTTCACCCCTCCACTTT

v_call: TRBV5-6
j_call: TRBJ2-1
d_call: .
clone_size: few
cdr3_aa: CASSDPRDLGTYNEQFF
cdr3_nt: TGTGCCAGCAGCGACCCCCGGGACCTGGGGACCTACAATGAGCAGTTCTTC

v_call: TRBV12-3/TRBV12-4
j_call: TRBJ2-7
d_call: .
clone_size: .
cdr3_aa: CASSWGAMDYEQYF
cdr3_nt: TGTGCCAGCAGTTGGGGAGCGATGGACTACGAGCAGTACTTC

v_call: TRBV29-1
j_call: TRBJ2-7
d_call: TRBD1
clone_size: .
cdr3_aa: CSVEGRSGQGAYEQYF
cdr3_nt: TGCAGCGTTGAAGGCCGTTCTGGGCAGGGGGCCTACGAGCAGTACTTC

v_call: TRBV18
j_call: TRBJ2-1
d_call: .
clone_size: .
cdr3_aa: CASSPSSAREGHEQFF
cdr3_nt: TGTGCCAGCTCACCATCCTCGGCGAGAGAGGGCCATGAGCAGTTCTTC

v_call: TRBV7-2
j_call: TRBJ2-5
d_call: TRBD2
clone_size: .
cdr3_aa: CASSSGISQETQYF
cdr3_nt: TGTGCCAGCAGCAGCGGGATCAGCCAAGAGACCCAGTACTTC

v_call: TRBV4-3
j_call: TRBJ2-1
d_call: TRBD2
clone_size: .
cdr3_aa: CASSQDLSGSSYNEQFF
cdr3_nt: TGCGCCAGCAGCCAAGATCTGAGCGGGAGCTCCTACAATGAGCAGTTCTTC

v_call: TRBV24-1
j_call: TRBJ1-2
d_call: .
clone_size: .
cdr3_aa: CATSDAKASNYGYTF
cdr3_nt: TGTGCCACCAGTGATGCGAAGGCGTCTAACTATGGCTACACCTTC

v_call: TRBV11-2
j_call: TRBJ1-3
d_call: TRBD1
clone_size: few
cdr3_aa: CASSLTTGTGNTIYF
cdr3_nt: TGTGCCAGCAGCCTCACGACAGGGACTGGAAACACCATATATTTT

v_call: TRBV6-1
j_call: TRBJ1-1
d_call: .
clone_size: many
cdr3_aa: CASKRQVEAFF
cdr3_nt: TGTGCCAGCAAACGACAGGTTGAAGCTTTCTTT

v_call: TRBV20-1
j_call: TRBJ2-7
d_call: .
clone_size: few
cdr3_aa: CSARDPTGTYEQYF
cdr3_nt: TGCAGTGCTAGAGATCCGACAGGAACCTACGAGCAGTACTTC

v_call: TRBV5-5
j_call: TRBJ2-7
d_call: .
clone_size: .
cdr3_aa: CASSFHRRGVDEQYF
cdr3_nt: TGTGCCAGCAGCTTCCATCGTCGGGGTGTCGACGAGCAGTACTTC

v_call: TRBV6-1
j_call: TRBJ2-7
d_call: .
clone_size: .
cdr3_aa: CASSESRHSYEQYF
cdr3_nt: TGTGCCAGCAGTGAGTCCCGGCACTCCTACGAGCAGTACTTC

v_call: TRBV7-2
j_call: TRBJ2-7
d_call: .
clone_size: .
cdr3_aa: CASSLELGAHYEQYF
cdr3_nt: TGTGCCAGCAGCTTAGAATTAGGGGCCCACTACGAGCAGTACTTC

v_call: TRBV7-2
j_call: TRBJ1-2
d_call: .
clone_size: many
cdr3_aa: CASASTANYGYTF
cdr3_nt: TGTGCCAGCGCGAGCACCGCTAACTATGGCTACACCTTC

v_call: TRBV7-2
j_call: TRBJ2-3
d_call: .
clone_size: once
cdr3_aa: CASSLDFAEDTQYF
cdr3_nt: TGTGCCAGCAGCTTAGATTTCGCCGAAGATACGCAGTATTTT

v_call: TRBV19
j_call: TRBJ1-2
d_call: TRBD1
clone_size: .
cdr3_aa: CASNDRGTDGYTF
cdr3_nt: TGTGCCAGTAACGACAGGGGGACGGATGGCTACACCTTC

v_call: TRBV20-1
j_call: TRBJ2-7
d_call: .
clone_size: .
cdr3_aa: CSATPGPQRGEQYF
cdr3_nt: TGCAGTGCTACCCCGGGCCCTCAACGGGGCGAGCAGTACTTC

v_call: TRBV12-3/TRBV12-4
j_call: TRBJ2-6
d_call: .
clone_size: once
cdr3_aa: CASSLFVGANVLTF
cdr3_nt: TGTGCCAGCAGTTTATTCGTTGGGGCCAACGTCCTGACTTTC

v_call: TRBV15
j_call: TRBJ2-3
d_call: .
clone_size: .
cdr3_aa: CATSSGRLTDTQYF
cdr3_nt: TGTGCCACCAGCAGCGGCAGGCTAACAGATACGCAGTATTTT

v_call: TRBV6-6
j_call: TRBJ2-7
d_call: .
clone_size: .
cdr3_aa: CASSYSGGRYEQYF
cdr3_nt: TGTGCCAGCAGTTACTCAGGGGGGAGGTACGAGCAGTACTTC

v_call: TRBV7-9
j_call: TRBJ1-5
d_call: TRBD1
clone_size: .
cdr3_aa: CASSATGGQPQHF
cdr3_nt: TGTGCCAGCAGCGCCACAGGGGGCCAGCCCCAGCATTTT

v_call: TRBV7-9
j_call: TRBJ1-1
d_call: TRBD1
clone_size: .
cdr3_aa: CASSLGPGQGNTEAFF
cdr3_nt: TGTGCCAGCAGCTTAGGGCCGGGACAGGGGAACACTGAAGCTTTCTTT

v_call: TRBV18
j_call: TRBJ1-4
d_call: .
clone_size: .
cdr3_aa: CASSPGEATNEKLFF
cdr3_nt: TGTGCCAGCTCACCCGGGGAAGCAACTAATGAAAAACTGTTTTTT

v_call: TRBV5-1
j_call: TRBJ2-3
d_call: .
clone_size: .
cdr3_aa: CASSFNRVADTQYF
cdr3_nt: TGCGCCAGCAGCTTTAATCGAGTTGCAGATACGCAGTATTTT

v_call: TRBV6-1
j_call: TRBJ1-5
d_call: .
clone_size: .
cdr3_aa: CASSESGPPQHF
cdr3_nt: TGTGCCAGCAGTGAATCGGGCCCCCCCCAGCATTTT

v_call: TRBV18
j_call: TRBJ2-7
d_call: .
clone_size: .
cdr3_aa: CASSPFRALSYEQYF
cdr3_nt: TGTGCCAGCTCACCATTCCGGGCCCTTTCCTACGAGCAGTACTTC

v_call: TRBV7-2
j_call: TRBJ2-6
d_call: .
clone_size: .
cdr3_aa: CASSPWFTGANVLTF
cdr3_nt: TGTGCCAGCAGCCCATGGTTCACTGGGGCCAACGTCCTGACTTTC

v_call: TRBV5-6
j_call: TRBJ1-5
d_call: .
clone_size: .
cdr3_aa: CASSLWGGGQPQHF
cdr3_nt: TGTGCCAGCAGCTTGTGGGGGGGAGGTCAGCCCCAGCATTTT

v_call: TRBV2
j_call: TRBJ1-1
d_call: TRBD1
clone_size: few
cdr3_aa: CASSGQGRMAEAFF
cdr3_nt: TGTGCCAGCAGCGGACAGGGGCGTATGGCTGAAGCTTTCTTT

v_call: TRBV20-1
j_call: TRBJ2-3
d_call: TRBD2
clone_size: .
cdr3_aa: CSVWGGTSGGSTDTQYF
cdr3_nt: TGCAGTGTCTGGGGGGGGACTAGCGGGGGGAGCACAGATACGCAGTATTTT

v_call: TRBV7-2
j_call: TRBJ2-5
d_call: .
clone_size: many
cdr3_aa: CASSSLLPSGEKETQYF
cdr3_nt: TGTGCCAGCAGCTCCCTTCTCCCTAGTGGGGAAAAGGAGACCCAGTACTTC

v_call: TRBV4-2
j_call: TRBJ1-1
d_call: .
clone_size: .
cdr3_aa: CASSQDRAALMNTEAFF
cdr3_nt: TGTGCCAGCAGCCAAGACCGGGCAGCCCTCATGAACACTGAAGCTTTCTTT

v_call: TRBV12-3/TRBV12-4
j_call: TRBJ2-3
d_call: TRBD2
clone_size: .
cdr3_aa: CASRGGGRPPQYF
cdr3_nt: TGTGCCAGCAGGGGGGGAGGGAGGCCCCCCCAGTATTTT

v_call: TRBV11-2
j_call: TRBJ2-3
d_call: TRBD2
clone_size: .
cdr3_aa: CASSHSTAIKAGGPTDTQYF
cdr3_nt: TGTGCCAGCAGCCATTCGACAGCCATAAAAGCGGGAGGGCCCACAGATACGCAGTATTTT

v_call: TRBV7-8
j_call: TRBJ2-5
d_call: TRBD2
clone_size: .
cdr3_aa: CASRPTVLAGDNQETQYF
cdr3_nt: TGTGCCAGCAGACCAACGGTACTAGCGGGAGACAACCAAGAGACCCAGTACTTC

v_call: TRBV5-6
j_call: TRBJ2-1
d_call: .
clone_size: .
cdr3_aa: CASSSPDGYNEQFF
cdr3_nt: TGTGCCAGCAGCTCCCCGGACGGCTACAATGAGCAGTTCTTC

v_call: TRBV27
j_call: TRBJ1-6
d_call: .
clone_size: .
cdr3_aa: CASSSLNAPLHF
cdr3_nt: TGTGCCAGCAGCTCCCTCAATGCACCCCTCCACTTT

v_call: TRBV10-3
j_call: TRBJ2-3
d_call: .
clone_size: few
cdr3_aa: CAISPRGADTDTQYF
cdr3_nt: TGTGCCATCAGTCCCCGAGGGGCCGACACAGATACGCAGTATTTT

v_call: TRBV7-2
j_call: TRBJ2-2
d_call: .
clone_size: .
cdr3_aa: CASSPVNTGELFF
cdr3_nt: TGTGCCAGCAGCCCAGTGAACACCGGGGAGCTGTTTTTT

v_call: TRBV12-3/TRBV12-4
j_call: TRBJ2-3
d_call: .
clone_size: .
cdr3_aa: CASNNREDTQYF
cdr3_nt: TGTGCCAGCAATAACAGGGAAGATACGCAGTATTTT

v_call: TRBV20-1
j_call: TRBJ1-1
d_call: .
clone_size: once
cdr3_aa: CIPRGEVGVVVATEAFF
cdr3_nt: TGCATCCCTCGAGGGGAGGTGGGGGTTGTAGTCGCCACTGAAGCTTTCTTT

v_call: TRBV28
j_call: TRBJ1-1
d_call: .
clone_size: .
cdr3_aa: CASSDPASRGNTEAFF
cdr3_nt: TGTGCCAGCAGTGACCCGGCGTCCAGGGGCAACACTGAAGCTTTCTTT

v_call: TRBV6-1
j_call: TRBJ1-2
d_call: .
clone_size: .
cdr3_aa: CVISGLYGYTF
cdr3_nt: TGTGTTATTTCAGGGCTGTATGGCTACACCTTC

v_call: TRBV7-6
j_call: TRBJ2-6
d_call: TRBD1
clone_size: once
cdr3_aa: CASSFAGGSSGANVLTF
cdr3_nt: TGTGCCAGCAGCTTTGCAGGGGGCTCCTCTGGGGCCAACGTCCTGACTTTC

v_call: TRBV15
j_call: TRBJ2-1
d_call: TRBD2
clone_size: few
cdr3_aa: CATSRDTSGVLVYNEQFF
cdr3_nt: TGTGCCACCAGCAGAGATACTAGCGGGGTTTTAGTCTACAATGAGCAGTTCTTC

v_call: TRBV6-6
j_call: TRBJ1-5
d_call: .
clone_size: once
cdr3_aa: CASRPLGSASNQPQHF
cdr3_nt: TGTGCCAGCAGACCCCTCGGCTCGGCTAGCAATCAGCCCCAGCATTTT